Presented here are 11 T cell receptor beta chains from one specimen sequenced in a study of blood T cells in healthy people across ages. Together with a sample-barcoded 5' primer, a J-beta primer mix was included in a second PCR lasting about 7 to 12 cycles. One entry per CDR3 protein, called by TCRdb with MiXCR from the 5' RACE reads. This table has under 950,000 distinct CDR3 sequences, 20% to 25% appearing once. The specimen was blood. The receptors were gathered from a man between 65 and 85 years old in good health.

This clonotype was observed a few times. The chain couples TRBV20-1 to TRBJ1-6, with a weak D call TRBD1 (5 bases). Trimming left V 3 bases short and J 8 bases short, with 14 bases between. There are 14 residues in the CDR3. The germline CDR1 and CDR2 sequences are DFQATT and SNEGSKA (reference sequence). Here the CDR3 reads CSARLGGVDSPLHF. The CDR3 DNA reads TGCAGTGCTAGGTTGGGGGGGGTAGATTCACCCCTCCACTTT.

The chain has TRBV30 and TRBJ1-4; the D gene is possibly TRBD1 (5 bases). This CDR3 is 12 amino acids long. CDR1 is GTSNPN and CDR2 is SVGIG in the germline V gene (reference sequence). CDR3 DNA sequence: TGTGCGGGGAGTGGGGCGCGGGAAAAACTGTTTTTT. As protein: CAGSGAREKLFF.

As to this clonotype: One end of the junction fails to match germline, which may point to a read error. V usage is TRBV13 and J usage is TRBJ2-1; D gene ambiguous. Germline CDR1 reads PRHDT; CDR2 reads FYEKMQ (reference sequence). The CDR3 runs 12 residues. The CDR3 here is CTSSSRYNEQFF. CDR3 bases: TGTACCAGCAGCTCGAGGTACAATGAGCAGTTCTTC.

V usage is TRBV10-3 and J usage is TRBJ1-2; TRBD1 aligns across 8 bases. Losses at the gene ends were 6 bases for V and 3 bases for J; bases not matched to a gene: 6. The germline V gene has CDR1 ENHRY and CDR2 SYGVKD. The CDR3 contains 14 residues. For the CDR3, the DNA is TGTGCCATCAGGAGACAGGGGAAAGACTATGGCTACACCTTC. It translates to CAIRRQGKDYGYTF.

This clonotype was picked up a small number of times. The chain recombines TRBV5-1 with TRBJ2-5; D gene uncertain. The germline CDR1 and CDR2 sequences are SGHRS and YFSETQ. V was shortened by 4 bases and J by 0 bases, with 10 bases between the two germline ends. The CDR3 runs to 14 residues. The CDR3 DNA is TGCGCCAGCAGCCTTCAGGTCAACCAAGAGACCCAGTACTTC. This codes for CASSLQVNQETQYF. Using reference TRBV5-1 and TRBJ2-5 for the parts outside the CDR3, the full variable domain is KAGVTQTPRYLIKTRGQQVTLSCSPISGHRSVSWYQQTPGQGLQFLFEYFSETQRNKGNFPGRFSGRQFSNSRSEMNVSTLELGDSALYLCASSLQVNQETQYFGPGTRLLVL.

The chain recombines TRBV19 with TRBJ2-1, with 9 nucleotides matching TRBD2. This CDR3 contains 15 residues. Germline trimming cut 5 bases from V and 8 bases from J; bases unmatched to any gene: 10. CDR1 is LNHDA and CDR2 is SQIVND in the germline V gene (reference sequence). Written as DNA, the CDR3 is TGTGCCAGTAGTGGAGTGGTTAGCGGGGGTCATGAGCAGTTCTTC. This translates into CASSGVVSGGHEQFF.

The chain combines TRBV5-6 with TRBJ2-4, with a tentative D call TRBD2 (5 bases). Looked up from germline, CDR1 is SGHDT and CDR2 is YYEEEE. The CDR3 runs 13 residues. The V end lost 3 bases, the J end lost 7 bases, and 11 bases lay between the germline ends. The CDR3, as DNA: TGTGCCAGCAGCTCTGGACGGAGGAACATTCAGTACTTC. Translation: CASSSGRRNIQYF.

The rearrangement uses TRBV4-3 and TRBJ2-1; perhaps TRBD2 as D (6 bases). Germline CDR1 is LGHNA and CDR2 is YSLEER. The CDR3 runs to 16 residues. V was shortened by 1 base and J by 4 bases, with 14 bases between the two germline ends. Here the CDR3 reads CASSQGLRDLYNEQFF. CDR3 DNA sequence: TGCGCCAGCAGCCAAGGTCTGCGGGACCTATACAATGAGCAGTTCTTC.

This rearrangement joins TRBV20-1 to TRBJ1-1; D unresolved. This CDR3 has 14 residues. V was cut by 2 bases and J by 0 bases, with 10 bases left in between. Germline loops: CDR1 DFQATT, CDR2 SNEGSKA (reference sequence). The CDR3 sequence: CSARRTGLNTEAFF. CDR3 bases: TGCAGTGCTAGACGGACGGGTTTGAACACTGAAGCTTTCTTT.

The chain couples TRBV5-1 to TRBJ1-2, with a possible D match to TRBD1 (5 bases). V shed 5 bases and J shed 0 bases, with 17 bases lying between them. The CDR3 loop spans 16 amino acids. Germline CDR1 and CDR2: SGHRS and YFSETQ. CDR3 region: CASRRSPGIPNYGYTF. CDR3 DNA: TGCGCCAGCAGAAGGAGCCCAGGGATCCCTAACTATGGCTACACCTTC. Based on the CDR3 plus reference TRBV5-1 and TRBJ1-2, the full variable domain is KAGVTQTPRYLIKTRGQQVTLSCSPISGHRSVSWYQQTPGQGLQFLFEYFSETQRNKGNFPGRFSGRQFSNSRSEMNVSTLELGDSALYLCASRRSPGIPNYGYTFGSGTRLTVV.

There are a few counts of this clonotype. The chain employs TRBV2 and TRBJ2-4, with 11 nucleotides matching TRBD1. Trimming at V came to 8 bases and at J to 2 bases, leaving 11 bases not matched to a gene. The germline V gene encodes CDR1 SNHLY and CDR2 FYNNEI. CDR3 length: 17 residues. The CDR3 protein is CASSERRDRGTKNIQYF. In DNA form, the CDR3 reads TGTGCCAGCTCGGAACGTAGGGACAGGGGGACCAAAAACATTCAGTACTTC.